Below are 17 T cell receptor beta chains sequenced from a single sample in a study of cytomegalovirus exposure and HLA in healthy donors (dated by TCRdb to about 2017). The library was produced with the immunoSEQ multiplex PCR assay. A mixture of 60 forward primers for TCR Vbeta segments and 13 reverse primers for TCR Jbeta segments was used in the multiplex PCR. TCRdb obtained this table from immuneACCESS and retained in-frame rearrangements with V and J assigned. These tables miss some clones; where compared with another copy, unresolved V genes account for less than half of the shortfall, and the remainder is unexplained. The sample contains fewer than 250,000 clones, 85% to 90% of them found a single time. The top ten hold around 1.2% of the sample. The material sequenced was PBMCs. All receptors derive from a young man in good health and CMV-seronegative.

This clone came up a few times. CDR3 loop: CASQTGEVSQPQHF. DNA for the CDR3: TGTGCCAGCCAGACAGGGGAGGTATCTCAGCCCCAGCATTTT. V and J are TRBV2 and TRBJ1-5; 8 nucleotides align to TRBD1. This CDR3 is 14 amino acids long. The junction had 9 bases not matched to a gene; V was cut back by 8 bases and J by 6 bases. Germline assignment: CDR1 SNHLY and CDR2 FYNNEI.

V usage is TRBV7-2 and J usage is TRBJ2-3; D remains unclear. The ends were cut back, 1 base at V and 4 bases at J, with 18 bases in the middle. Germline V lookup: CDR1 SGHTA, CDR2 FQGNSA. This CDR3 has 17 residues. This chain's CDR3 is CASSLGVGSSAADTQYF. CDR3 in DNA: TGTGCCAGCAGCTTAGGGGTTGGCTCTAGTGCAGCAGATACGCAGTATTTT. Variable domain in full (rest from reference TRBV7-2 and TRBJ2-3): GAGVSQSPSNKVTEKGKDVELRCDPISGHTALYWYRQSLGQGLEFLIYFQGNSAPDKSGLPSDRFSAERTGGSVSTLTIQRTQQEDSAVYLCASSLGVGSSAADTQYFGPGTRLTVL.

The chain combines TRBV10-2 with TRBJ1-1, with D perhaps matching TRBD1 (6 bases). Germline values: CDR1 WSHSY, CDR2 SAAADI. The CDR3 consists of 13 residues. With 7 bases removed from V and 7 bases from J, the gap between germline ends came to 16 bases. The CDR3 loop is CASKTTGTIEAFF. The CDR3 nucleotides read TGCGCCAGCAAGACGACAGGAACGATTGAAGCTTTCTTT.

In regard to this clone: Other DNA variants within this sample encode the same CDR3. CDR3 sequence reads: CASSLEQGSYEQYF. Here the CDR3 DNA reads TGCGCCAGCAGCTTGGAGCAGGGCTCCTACGAGCAGTACTTC. The genes are TRBV5-1 and TRBJ2-7, with a possible D match to TRBD1 (5 bases). CDR3 length: 14 amino acids. Looked up from germline, CDR1 is SGHRS and CDR2 is YFSETQ. Trimming cost V 0 bases and J 0 bases, with 7 bases left between them.

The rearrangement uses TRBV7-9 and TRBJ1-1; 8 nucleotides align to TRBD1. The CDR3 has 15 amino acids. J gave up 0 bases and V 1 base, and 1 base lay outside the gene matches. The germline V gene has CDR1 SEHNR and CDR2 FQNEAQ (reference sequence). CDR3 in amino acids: CASSLGQGLNTEAFF. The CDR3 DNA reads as TGTGCCAGCAGCTTAGGACAGGGGTTGAACACTGAAGCTTTCTTT.

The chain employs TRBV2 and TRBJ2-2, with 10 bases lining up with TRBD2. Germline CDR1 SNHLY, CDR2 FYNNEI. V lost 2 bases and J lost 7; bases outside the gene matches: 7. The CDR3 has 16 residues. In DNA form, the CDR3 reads TGTGCCAGCAGTGAACAGTCGCTAGCGGGAGTCGGGGAGCTGTTTTTT. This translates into CASSEQSLAGVGELFF.

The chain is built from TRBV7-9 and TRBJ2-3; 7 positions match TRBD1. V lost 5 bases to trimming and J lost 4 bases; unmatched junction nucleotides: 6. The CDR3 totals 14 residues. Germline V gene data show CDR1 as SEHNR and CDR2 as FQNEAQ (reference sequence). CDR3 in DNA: TGTGCCAGCAGCCAGGGACAGTTGGCAGATACGCAGTATTTT. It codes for CASSQGQLADTQYF.

In DNA form, the CDR3 reads TGTGCCAGCAGCTTTGGGGGACAGGGGACTTCCGGGGAGCTGTTTTTT. Translated, it gives CASSFGGQGTSGELFF. This rearrangement joins TRBV5-4 to TRBJ2-2, with 10 bases fitting TRBD1. Germline V gene data show CDR1 as SGHNT and CDR2 as YYREEE (reference sequence). The CDR3 consists of 16 residues. The V segment lost 2 bases and the J segment 6 bases; nucleotides outside the gene matches: 7.

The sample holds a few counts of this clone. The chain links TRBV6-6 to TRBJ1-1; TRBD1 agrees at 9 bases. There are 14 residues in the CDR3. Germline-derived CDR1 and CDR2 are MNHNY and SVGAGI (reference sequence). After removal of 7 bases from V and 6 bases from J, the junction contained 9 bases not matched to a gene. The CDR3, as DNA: TGTGCCAGCATGGGGACAGGGAGTAGCGCTGAAGCTTTCTTT. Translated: CASMGTGSSAEAFF.

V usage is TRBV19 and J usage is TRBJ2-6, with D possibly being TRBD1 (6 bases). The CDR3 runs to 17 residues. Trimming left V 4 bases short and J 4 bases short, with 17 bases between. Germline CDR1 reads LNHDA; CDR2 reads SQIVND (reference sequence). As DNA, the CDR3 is TGTGCCAGTAGTACCCCGTCAGGGGCCGCGGGGGCCAACGTCCTGACTTTC. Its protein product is CASSTPSGAAGANVLTF. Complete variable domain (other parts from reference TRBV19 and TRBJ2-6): DGGITQSPKYLFRKEGQNVTLSCEQNLNHDAMYWYRQDPGQGLRLIYYSQIVNDFQKGDIAEGYSVSREKKESFPLTVTSAQKNPTAFYLCASSTPSGAAGANVLTFGAGSRLTVL.

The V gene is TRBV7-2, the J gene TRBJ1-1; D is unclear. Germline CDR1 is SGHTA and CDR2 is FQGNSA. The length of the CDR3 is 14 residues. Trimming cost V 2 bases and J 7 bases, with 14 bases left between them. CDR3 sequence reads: CASSLTFIGDEAFF. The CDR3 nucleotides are TGTGCCAGCAGCTTAACTTTCATCGGGGATGAAGCTTTCTTT.

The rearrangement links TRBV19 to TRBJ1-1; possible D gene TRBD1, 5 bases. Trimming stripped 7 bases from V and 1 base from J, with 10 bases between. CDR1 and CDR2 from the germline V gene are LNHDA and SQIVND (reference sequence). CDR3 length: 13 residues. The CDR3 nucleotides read TGTGCCAGTATTGGGGCCCGGAACACTGAAGCTTTCTTT. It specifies CASIGARNTEAFF.

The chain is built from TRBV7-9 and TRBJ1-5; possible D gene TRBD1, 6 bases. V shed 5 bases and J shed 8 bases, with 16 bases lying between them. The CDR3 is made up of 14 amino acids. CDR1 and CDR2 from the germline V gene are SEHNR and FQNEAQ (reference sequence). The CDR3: CASSRWGGAEPQHF. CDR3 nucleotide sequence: TGTGCCAGCAGCCGATGGGGGGGCGCGGAGCCCCAGCATTTT. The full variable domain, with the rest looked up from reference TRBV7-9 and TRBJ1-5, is DTGVSQNPRHKITKRGQNVTFRCDPISEHNRLYWYRQTLGQGPEFLTYFQNEAQLEKSRLLSDRFSAERPKGSFSTLEIQRTEQGDSAMYLCASSRWGGAEPQHFGDGTRLSIL.

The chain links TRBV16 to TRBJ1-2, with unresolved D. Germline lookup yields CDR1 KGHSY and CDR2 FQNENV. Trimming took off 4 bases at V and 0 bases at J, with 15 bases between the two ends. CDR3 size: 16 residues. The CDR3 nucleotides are TGTGCCAGCAGCCCATCCGGGGAGCAATCTAACTATGGCTACACCTTC. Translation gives CASSPSGEQSNYGYTF.

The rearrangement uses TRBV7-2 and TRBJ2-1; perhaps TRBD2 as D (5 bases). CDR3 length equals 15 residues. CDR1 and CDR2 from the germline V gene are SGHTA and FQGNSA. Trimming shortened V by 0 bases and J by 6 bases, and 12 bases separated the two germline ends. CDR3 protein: CASSLAGVTVNEQFF. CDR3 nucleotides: TGTGCCAGCAGCTTAGCCGGGGTAACAGTCAATGAGCAGTTCTTC. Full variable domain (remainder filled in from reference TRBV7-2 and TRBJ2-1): GAGVSQSPSNKVTEKGKDVELRCDPISGHTALYWYRQSLGQGLEFLIYFQGNSAPDKSGLPSDRFSAERTGGSVSTLTIQRTQQEDSAVYLCASSLAGVTVNEQFFGPGTRLTVL.

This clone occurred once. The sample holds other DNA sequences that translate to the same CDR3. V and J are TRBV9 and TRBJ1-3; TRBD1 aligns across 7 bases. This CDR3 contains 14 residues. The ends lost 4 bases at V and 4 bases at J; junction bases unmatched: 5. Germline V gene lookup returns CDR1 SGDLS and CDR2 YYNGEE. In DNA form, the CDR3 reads TGTGCCAGCAGCCCAGACAGGGCGGGAAACACCATATATTTT. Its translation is CASSPDRAGNTIYF.

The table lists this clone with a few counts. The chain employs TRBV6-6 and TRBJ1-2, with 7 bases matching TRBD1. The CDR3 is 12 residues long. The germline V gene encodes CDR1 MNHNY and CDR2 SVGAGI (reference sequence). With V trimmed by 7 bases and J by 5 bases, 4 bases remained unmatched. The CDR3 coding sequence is TGTGCCAGCACCCTGACAGGGTATGGCTACACCTTC. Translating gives CASTLTGYGYTF.